This T cell receptor (beta chain) was sequenced during a study of vaccination and CD4 T cells after COVID-19. Treatment here: approximately nine-day PBMC culture with coronavirus spike peptide pools or control peptides (ViraFEST assay). As for this clonotype: The antigen remains unidentified.

Cultured CD4+ T cells had their DNA profiled by the Oncomine TCR Beta short-read assay. TCRdb reanalysed the PCR reads using MiXCR and keeps one entry per CDR3 protein. The top ten hold about 9.4% of the sample, which has over 14,000 distinct CDR3 sequences, around 50% seen once. The source is a human donor who had recovered from COVID-19. Sample: CD4+ T cells from blood, cultured in vitro.

As DNA, the CDR3 is TGTGCCAGCAGCGGACAGGCGGAGGGGGAGCAGTACTTC. Translated: CASSGQAEGEQYF. This rearrangement joins TRBV6-1 to TRBJ2-7, with D possibly being TRBD1 (7 bases). The CDR3 has 13 amino acids. The V gene's germline CDR1 is MNHNS and CDR2 SASEGT. Between the trimmed V and J ends, which lost 6 bases and 7 bases, there was a span of 16 bases.